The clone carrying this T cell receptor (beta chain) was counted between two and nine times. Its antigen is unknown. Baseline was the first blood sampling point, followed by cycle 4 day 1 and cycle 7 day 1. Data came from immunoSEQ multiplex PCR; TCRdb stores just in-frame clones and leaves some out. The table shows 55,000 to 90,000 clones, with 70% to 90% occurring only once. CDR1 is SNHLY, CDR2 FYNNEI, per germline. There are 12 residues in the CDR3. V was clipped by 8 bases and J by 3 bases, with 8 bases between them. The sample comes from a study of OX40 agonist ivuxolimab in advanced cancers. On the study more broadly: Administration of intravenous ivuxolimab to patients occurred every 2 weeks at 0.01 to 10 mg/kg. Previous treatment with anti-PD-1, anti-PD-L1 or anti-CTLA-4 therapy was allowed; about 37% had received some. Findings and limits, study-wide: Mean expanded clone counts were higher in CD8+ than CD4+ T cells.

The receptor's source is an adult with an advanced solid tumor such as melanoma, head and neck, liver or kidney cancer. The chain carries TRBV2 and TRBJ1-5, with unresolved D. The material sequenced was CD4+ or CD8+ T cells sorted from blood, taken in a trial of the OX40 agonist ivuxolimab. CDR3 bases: TGTGCCAGCCACGATTTCAATCAGCCCCAGCATTTT. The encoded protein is CASHDFNQPQHF.